A single sample is the source of the 28 T cell receptor beta chains below, sequenced in a study of blood T cell repertoires in COVID-19. Sequencing was performed with immunoSEQ multiplex PCR; in TCRdb, only in-frame clones are kept and a portion is missing. The data hold around 30,000 clones, with 92% observed a single time. The sequenced material came from peripheral blood. The receptors derive from a man aged 45-65 years with active COVID-19.

The chain couples TRBV12-3 or TRBV12-4 to TRBJ1-1; 8 positions match TRBD1. V lost 5 bases to trimming and J lost 10 bases; unmatched junction nucleotides: 6. CDR3 size: 12 residues. The CDR3 reads CASSASDRVAFF. In DNA form, the CDR3 reads TGTGCCAGCAGTGCTTCGGACAGGGTAGCTTTCTTT.

This chain links TRBV12-3 or TRBV12-4 with TRBJ1-1, with D perhaps TRBD1 (5 bases). Trimming took 3 bases from V and 5 from J, leaving 10 bases between them. This CDR3 contains 13 residues. Here the CDR3 DNA reads TGTGCCAGCAGTTTCTTGGGGGGGACTGAAGCTTTCTTT. Translation: CASSFLGGTEAFF.

This clone was detected a few times. The V call is TRBV2, the J call TRBJ1-6; 10 positions agree with TRBD1. CDR1 is SNHLY and CDR2 is FYNNEI in the germline V gene. J lost 7 bases, V lost 11 bases, and 8 bases had no gene match. CDR3 length: 14 amino acids. Here the CDR3 reads CAGYTDRGNSPLHF. CDR3 sequence (DNA): TGTGCCGGTTACACGGACAGGGGGAATTCACCCCTCCACTTT. Full variable domain (rest looked up from reference TRBV2 and TRBJ1-6): EPEVTQTPSHQVTQMGQEVILRCVPISNHLYFYWYRQILGQKVEFLVSFYNNEISEKSEIFDDQFSVERPDGSNFTLKIRSTKLEDSAMYFCAGYTDRGNSPLHFGNGTRLTVT.

This CDR3 reads CASSHPPGQGYIQYF. The CDR3 nucleotides are TGCGCCAGCAGCCATCCTCCGGGACAGGGATACATTCAGTACTTC. This chain joins TRBV4-1 and TRBJ2-4; TRBD1 matches 9 bases. The ends lost 3 bases at V and 8 bases at J; junction bases unmatched: 8. From germline, CDR1 is MGHRA and CDR2 YSYEKL. CDR3 length: 15 residues.

V usage is TRBV27 and J usage is TRBJ2-7, with TRBD1 matching 8 bases. This CDR3 spans 16 amino acids. From germline, CDR1 is MNHEY and CDR2 SMNVEV (reference sequence). V trimming: 5 bases; J trimming: 5 bases; junction bases outside the gene matches: 14. As DNA, the CDR3 is TGTGCCAGCAGTCCCGTCCCCGCAGGGGGCAGGGACGAGCAGTACTTC. It encodes CASSPVPAGGRDEQYF.

The chain has TRBV28 and TRBJ1-2; D is undetermined. V was clipped by 6 bases and J by 4 bases, with 12 bases between them. Germline V gene data show CDR1 as MDHEN and CDR2 as SYDVKM. The CDR3 length is 13 residues. The CDR3 DNA is TGTGCCAGCAGGATAAAGACGGGCTATGGCTACACCTTC. The encoded protein is CASRIKTGYGYTF.

V usage is TRBV11-2 and J usage is TRBJ2-1; TRBD2 matches 8 bases. CDR1 is SGHAT and CDR2 is FQNNGV in the germline V gene. V shed 0 bases and J 0 bases; nucleotides not matched to a gene: 13. The CDR3 is 20 residues long. CDR3 DNA: TGTGCCAGCAGCTTAGAGGTGGACGGACTAGCAGCAAGCTCCTACAATGAGCAGTTCTTC. The encoded protein is CASSLEVDGLAASSYNEQFF.

The chain combines TRBV15 with TRBJ2-7; no definite D call. V was clipped by 0 bases and J by 1 base, with 10 bases between them. From germline, CDR1 is LNHNV and CDR2 YYDKDF (reference sequence). This CDR3 has 15 amino acids. In nucleotides, the CDR3 is TGTGCCACCAGCAGAGATCATGTCCGGTCCTACGAGCAGTACTTC. Protein: CATSRDHVRSYEQYF. Using reference TRBV15 and TRBJ2-7 for the parts outside the CDR3, the full variable domain is DAMVIQNPRYQVTQFGKPVTLSCSQTLNHNVMYWYQQKSSQAPKLLFHYYDKDFNNEADTPDNFQSRRPNTSFCFLDIRSPGLGDTAMYLCATSRDHVRSYEQYFGPGTRLTVT.

The chain joins TRBV7-9 to TRBJ1-1; weak D call: TRBD1 (5 bases). V was clipped by 5 bases and J by 3 bases, with 13 bases between them. This CDR3 is built from 14 residues. From germline, CDR1 is SEHNR and CDR2 FQNEAQ (reference sequence). CDR3 residues: CASSLNHRYTEAFF. The CDR3 nucleotides are TGTGCCAGCAGCCTAAACCACAGGTACACTGAAGCTTTCTTT. Full variable domain (outside the CDR3, taken from reference TRBV7-9 and TRBJ1-1): DTGVSQNPRHKITKRGQNVTFRCDPISEHNRLYWYRQTLGQGPEFLTYFQNEAQLEKSRLLSDRFSAERPKGSFSTLEIQRTEQGDSAMYLCASSLNHRYTEAFFGQGTRLTVV.

This CDR3 is CASSRDRGSEKLFF. The CDR3 DNA sequence: TGTGCCAGCAGCCGGGACAGGGGTTCGGAAAAACTGTTTTTT. The chain employs TRBV11-2 and TRBJ1-4, with 10 bases fitting TRBD1. This CDR3 has 14 amino acids. Germline-derived CDR1 and CDR2 are SGHAT and FQNNGV. The trim removed 5 bases at V and 8 bases at J, leaving 5 bases unmatched.

This clone was observed a few times. This chain links TRBV30 with TRBJ1-5; D may be TRBD1 (5 bases). The CDR3 runs 13 residues. Per germline, CDR1 GTSNPN and CDR2 SVGIG (reference sequence). V lost 6 bases, J lost 3 bases, and 12 bases lay in between. The CDR3, as DNA: TGTGCCTGCAGGGATGGGTTCAATCAGCCCCAGCATTTT. This gives the protein CACRDGFNQPQHF.

The table lists this clone with a count of one. The V call is TRBV18, the J call TRBJ1-4; possible D gene TRBD1, 5 bases. Germline lookup yields CDR1 KGHSH and CDR2 LQKENI. V was pared by 2 bases and J by 8 bases, with 9 bases between. This CDR3 contains 13 residues. CDR3 coding DNA: TGTGCCAGCTCACCAGGGACTGTCGAAAAACTGTTTTTT. Protein: CASSPGTVEKLFF.

The chain uses TRBV6-5 and TRBJ1-1, with TRBD1 identical over 7 bases. Per germline, CDR1 MNHEY and CDR2 SVGAGI. Losses at the gene ends were 0 bases for V and 7 bases for J; bases not matched to a gene: 2. The CDR3 has 13 amino acids. Here the CDR3 DNA reads TGTGCCAGCAGTTACTCTGGGACAGTTGAAGCTTTCTTT. It encodes CASSYSGTVEAFF.

The chain has TRBV2 and TRBJ1-6; 9 nucleotides line up with TRBD1. The germline CDR1 and CDR2 sequences are SNHLY and FYNNEI. The CDR3 extends over 14 amino acids. After removal of 6 bases from V and 10 bases from J, the junction contained 7 bases not matched to a gene. For the CDR3, the DNA is TGTGCCAGCAGGACCGGGACAGGGTTGTCACCCCTCCACTTT. It encodes CASRTGTGLSPLHF.

The genes are TRBV29-1 and TRBJ1-3; D unclear. This CDR3 is 11 amino acids long. Looked up from germline, CDR1 is SQVTM and CDR2 is ANQGSEA. V lost 4 bases to trimming and J lost 3 bases, with 4 bases between them. CDR3 coding DNA: TGCAGCGTTGGTTATGGAAACACCATATATTTT. Translated: CSVGYGNTIYF.

The CDR3 sequence is CASSLLDRASGNTIYF. The CDR3 DNA reads as TGTGCCAGTAGCTTATTGGACAGGGCCTCTGGAAACACCATATATTTT. The gene calls are TRBV19 and TRBJ1-3; TRBD1 matches 8 bases. Germline values: CDR1 LNHDA, CDR2 SQIVND (reference sequence). The CDR3 sequence is 16 residues long. V shed 6 bases, J shed 0 bases, and the junction held 7 bases outside the gene matches.

The V gene is TRBV23-1, the J gene TRBJ1-5; 7 positions match TRBD1. TRBV23-1 is an ORF, and what it does is uncertain. The CDR3 has 17 residues. V trimming: 4 bases; J trimming: 5 bases; junction bases outside the gene matches: 14. The CDR3 region is CASSPLRPGQVDQPQHF. The CDR3 DNA follows: TGCGCCAGCAGTCCTCTAAGGCCTGGACAGGTGGATCAGCCCCAGCATTTT.

V is TRBV30 and J is TRBJ2-4, with 9 bases identical to TRBD1. Germline lookup yields CDR1 GTSNPN and CDR2 SVGIG (reference sequence). V dropped 1 base and J dropped 7; count of bases not matched to a gene: 14. This CDR3 spans 17 amino acids. CDR3 region: CAWSDTPNRGLSNIQYF. The DNA for the CDR3 is TGTGCCTGGAGTGATACCCCTAACAGGGGGCTTTCGAACATTCAGTACTTC.

This clone was counted a single time. The rearrangement joins TRBV5-1 to TRBJ1-5; D perhaps matches TRBD1 (5 bases). Deletions cut 6 bases from V and 2 bases from J, with 12 bases between. Germline V CDR1 and CDR2: SGHRS, YFSETQ. The CDR3 has 14 residues. Here the CDR3 reads CASKGAGGNQPQHF. The CDR3 nucleotides are TGCGCCAGCAAAGGGGCTGGGGGCAATCAGCCCCAGCATTTT. Full variable domain (outside the CDR3, taken from reference TRBV5-1 and TRBJ1-5): KAGVTQTPRYLIKTRGQQVTLSCSPISGHRSVSWYQQTPGQGLQFLFEYFSETQRNKGNFPGRFSGRQFSNSRSEMNVSTLELGDSALYLCASKGAGGNQPQHFGDGTRLSIL.

V gene TRBV4-1 combines with J gene TRBJ2-1; 8 nucleotides line up with TRBD2. The germline gives CDR1 MGHRA, CDR2 YSYEKL. The CDR3 has 16 amino acids. V lost 6 bases, J lost 5 bases, and 12 bases stayed unmatched. In nucleotides, the CDR3 is TGCGCCAGCAGTATAAGGAGCGGGAGCTACGACAATGAGCAGTTCTTC. The encoded protein is CASSIRSGSYDNEQFF.

This chain uses TRBV2 with TRBJ2-5; 8 bases line up with TRBD2. In germline, CDR1 is SNHLY, CDR2 FYNNEI. The CDR3 has 15 amino acids. V shed 5 bases and J 4 bases; nucleotides not matched to a gene: 9. CDR3 DNA sequence: TGTGCCAGCAGTCTCTTGGGACTAGTCCCAGAGACCCAGTACTTC. Translated, it gives CASSLLGLVPETQYF.

The V call is TRBV19, the J call TRBJ1-1; 9 bases are shared with TRBD1. Germline V gene data show CDR1 as LNHDA and CDR2 as SQIVND (reference sequence). The CDR3 length is 14 residues. Trimming cost V 2 bases and J 5 bases; bases outside gene matches: 3. DNA of the CDR3: TGTGCCAGTAGTATATGGACAGGGGTAACTGAAGCTTTCTTT. Translation: CASSIWTGVTEAFF.

The chain has TRBV6-5 and TRBJ1-1; D is uncertain. With 8 bases removed from V and 0 bases from J, the gap between germline ends came to 13 bases. The CDR3 extends over 14 amino acids. CDR1 and CDR2 (germline): MNHEY, SVGAGI. Here the CDR3 DNA reads TGTGCCAGCCGGAGGGTACAAATGAACACTGAAGCTTTCTTT. This codes for CASRRVQMNTEAFF.

The DNA of the CDR3 is TGTGCCACCAGTGATGGAGGGCCGGATGAGCAGTTCTTC. Translated: CATSDGGPDEQFF. This chain joins TRBV24-1 and TRBJ2-1, with a possible D match to TRBD2 (6 bases). The CDR3 has 13 amino acids. Trimming stripped 3 bases from V and 8 bases from J, with 10 bases between. Germline V gene sequence: CDR1 KGHDR, CDR2 SFDVKD.

A single count supports this clone. The chain is built from TRBV6-1 and TRBJ2-7; 13 bases match TRBD2. The germline CDR1 and CDR2 sequences are MNHNS and SASEGT. The trim removed 4 bases at V and 2 bases at J, leaving 5 bases unmatched. The length of the CDR3 is 16 residues. The CDR3, as DNA: TGTGCCAGCAGTGGGGGACTAGCGGGACCGACCTACGAGCAGTACTTC. As protein: CASSGGLAGPTYEQYF.

This chain joins TRBV5-1 and TRBJ2-7; D is possibly TRBD2 (5 bases). Germline V lookup: CDR1 SGHRS, CDR2 YFSETQ. The CDR3 loop spans 13 amino acids. V lost 4 bases and J 7 bases, leaving 15 bases between the germline ends. The CDR3, as DNA: TGCGCCAGCAGCAGTGATCCCGGCGGGGAGCAGTACTTC. Translating it yields CASSSDPGGEQYF.

The J gene is TRBJ1-6, the V gene TRBV11-3; the D gene is possibly TRBD1 (6 bases). Trimming took off 0 bases at V and 6 bases at J, with 6 bases between the two ends. This CDR3 contains 14 residues. From germline, CDR1 is SGHNT and CDR2 YENEEA. CDR3 sequence (DNA): TGTGCCAGCAGCTTAGACAGGGGTAATTCACCCCTCCACTTT. The encoded protein is CASSLDRGNSPLHF.

The chain recombines TRBV18 with TRBJ2-1; 7 positions match TRBD2. The germline CDR1 and CDR2 sequences are KGHSH and LQKENI. The J segment lost 4 bases and the V segment lost 3 bases, leaving 6 bases of the junction unmatched. The CDR3 is 15 amino acids. CDR3 nucleotide sequence: TGTGCCAGCTCACCTGGGGCGGGAGTGTACAATGAGCAGTTCTTC. Amino acid sequence: CASSPGAGVYNEQFF. Supplemented by reference TRBV18 and TRBJ2-1, the full variable domain reads NAGVMQNPRHLVRRRGQEARLRCSPMKGHSHVYWYRQLPEEGLKFMVYLQKENIIDESGMPKERFSAEFPKEGPSILRIQQVVRGDSAAYFCASSPGAGVYNEQFFGPGTRLTVL.